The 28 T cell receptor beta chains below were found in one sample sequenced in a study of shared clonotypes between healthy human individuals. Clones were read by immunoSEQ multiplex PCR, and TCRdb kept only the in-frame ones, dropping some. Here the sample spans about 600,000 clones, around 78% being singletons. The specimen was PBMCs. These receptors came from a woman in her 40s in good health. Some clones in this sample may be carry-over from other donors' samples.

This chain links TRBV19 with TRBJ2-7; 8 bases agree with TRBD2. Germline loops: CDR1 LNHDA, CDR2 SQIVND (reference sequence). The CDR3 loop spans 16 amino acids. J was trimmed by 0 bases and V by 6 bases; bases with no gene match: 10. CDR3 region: CASSRTRSGSSYEQYF. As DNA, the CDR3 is TGTGCCAGTAGCCGTACCAGGAGCGGGAGCTCCTACGAGCAGTACTTC.

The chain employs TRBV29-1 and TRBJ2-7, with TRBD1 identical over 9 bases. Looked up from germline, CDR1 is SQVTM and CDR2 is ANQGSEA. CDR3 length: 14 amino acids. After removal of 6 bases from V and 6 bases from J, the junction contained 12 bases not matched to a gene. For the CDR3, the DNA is TGCAGCGTCCGGACAGGGGAATTGTGGGGCGAGCAGTACTTC. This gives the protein CSVRTGELWGEQYF.

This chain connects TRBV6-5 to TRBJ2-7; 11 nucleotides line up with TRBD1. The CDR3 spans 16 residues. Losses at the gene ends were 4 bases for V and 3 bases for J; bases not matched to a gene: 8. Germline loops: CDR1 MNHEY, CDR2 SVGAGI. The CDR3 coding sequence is TGTGCCAGCAGTTCTCCCGGGACAGGGGGTATCTACGAGCAGTACTTC. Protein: CASSSPGTGGIYEQYF.

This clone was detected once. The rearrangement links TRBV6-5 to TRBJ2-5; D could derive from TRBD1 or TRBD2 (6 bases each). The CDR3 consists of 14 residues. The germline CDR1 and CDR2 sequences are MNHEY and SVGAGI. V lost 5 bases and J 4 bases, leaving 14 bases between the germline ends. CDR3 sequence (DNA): TGTGCCAGCAGTCCCGGAGGGGGGAGAGAGACCCAGTACTTC. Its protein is CASSPGGGRETQYF.

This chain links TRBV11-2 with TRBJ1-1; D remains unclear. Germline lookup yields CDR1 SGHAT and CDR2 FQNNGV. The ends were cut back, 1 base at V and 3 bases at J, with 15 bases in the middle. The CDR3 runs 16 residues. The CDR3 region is CASSLGTSTRDTEAFF. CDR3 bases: TGTGCCAGCAGCTTAGGTACTTCGACAAGGGACACTGAAGCTTTCTTT. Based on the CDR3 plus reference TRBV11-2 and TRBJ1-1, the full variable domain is EAGVAQSPRYKIIEKRQSVAFWCNPISGHATLYWYQQILGQGPKLLIQFQNNGVVDDSQLPKDRFSAERLKGVDSTLKIQPAKLEDSAVYLCASSLGTSTRDTEAFFGQGTRLTVV.

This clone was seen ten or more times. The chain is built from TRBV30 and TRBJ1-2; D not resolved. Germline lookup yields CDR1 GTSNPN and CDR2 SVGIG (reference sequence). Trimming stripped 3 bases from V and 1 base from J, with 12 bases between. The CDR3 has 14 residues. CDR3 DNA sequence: TGTGCCTGGAGCGAGGGCTTCGATAACTATGGCTACACCTTC. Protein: CAWSEGFDNYGYTF.

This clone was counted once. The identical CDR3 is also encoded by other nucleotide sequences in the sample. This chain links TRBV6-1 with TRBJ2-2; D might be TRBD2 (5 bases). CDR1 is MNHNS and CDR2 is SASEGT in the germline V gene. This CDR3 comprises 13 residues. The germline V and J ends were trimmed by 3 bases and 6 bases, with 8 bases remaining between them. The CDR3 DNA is TGTGCCAGCAGTGATTTGGGAGCCGGGGAGCTGTTTTTT. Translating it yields CASSDLGAGELFF.

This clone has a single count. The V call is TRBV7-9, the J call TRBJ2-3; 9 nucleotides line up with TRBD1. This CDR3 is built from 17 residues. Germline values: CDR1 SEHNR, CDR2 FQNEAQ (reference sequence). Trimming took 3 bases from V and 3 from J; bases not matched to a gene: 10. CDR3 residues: CASSFGQGRGGTDTQYF. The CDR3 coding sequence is TGTGCCAGCAGCTTTGGACAGGGGAGGGGAGGAACAGATACGCAGTATTTT.

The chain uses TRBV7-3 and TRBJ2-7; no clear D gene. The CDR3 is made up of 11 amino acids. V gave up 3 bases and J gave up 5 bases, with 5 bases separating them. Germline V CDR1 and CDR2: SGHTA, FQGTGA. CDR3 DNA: TGTGCCAGCAGCTTGCGCCACGAGCAGTACTTC. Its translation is CASSLRHEQYF.

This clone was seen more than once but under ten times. CDR3 amino acids: CASIEDRGYEQYF. The DNA of the CDR3 is TGTGCCAGCATTGAGGATAGGGGCTACGAGCAGTACTTC. V and J are TRBV2 and TRBJ2-7; D is perhaps TRBD1 (5 bases). Trimming took 7 bases from V and 3 from J, leaving 13 bases between them. The germline V gene encodes CDR1 SNHLY and CDR2 FYNNEI. This CDR3 contains 13 residues. The whole variable domain, remainder taken from reference TRBV2 and TRBJ2-7, is EPEVTQTPSHQVTQMGQEVILRCVPISNHLYFYWYRQILGQKVEFLVSFYNNEISEKSEIFDDQFSVERPDGSNFTLKIRSTKLEDSAMYFCASIEDRGYEQYFGPGTRLTVT.

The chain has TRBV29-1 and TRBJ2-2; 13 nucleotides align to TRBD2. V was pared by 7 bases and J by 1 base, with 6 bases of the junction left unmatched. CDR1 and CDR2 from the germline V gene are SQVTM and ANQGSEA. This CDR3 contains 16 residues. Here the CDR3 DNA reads TGCAGCGCACAGGGACTAGCGGGAAGGAACACCGGGGAGCTGTTTTTT. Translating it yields CSAQGLAGRNTGELFF.

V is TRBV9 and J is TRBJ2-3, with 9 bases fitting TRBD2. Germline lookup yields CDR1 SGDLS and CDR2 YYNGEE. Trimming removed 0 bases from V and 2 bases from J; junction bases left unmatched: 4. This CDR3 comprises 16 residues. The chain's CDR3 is CASSVVAGGDTDTQYF. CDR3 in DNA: TGTGCCAGCAGCGTAGTGGCGGGAGGGGACACAGATACGCAGTATTTT.

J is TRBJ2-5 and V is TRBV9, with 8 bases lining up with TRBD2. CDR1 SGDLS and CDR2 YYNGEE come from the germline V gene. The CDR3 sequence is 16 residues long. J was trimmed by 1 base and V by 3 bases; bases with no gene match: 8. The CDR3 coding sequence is TGTGCCAGCAGCGCCTCCTTCCTAGCGGGCCAAGAGACCCAGTACTTC. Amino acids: CASSASFLAGQETQYF.

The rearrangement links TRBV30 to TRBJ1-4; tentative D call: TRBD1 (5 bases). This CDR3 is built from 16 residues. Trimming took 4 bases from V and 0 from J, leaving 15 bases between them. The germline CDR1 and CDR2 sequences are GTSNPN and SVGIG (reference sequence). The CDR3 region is CAWKNPKGATNEKLFF. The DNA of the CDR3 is TGTGCCTGGAAGAACCCCAAAGGGGCAACTAATGAAAAACTGTTTTTT.

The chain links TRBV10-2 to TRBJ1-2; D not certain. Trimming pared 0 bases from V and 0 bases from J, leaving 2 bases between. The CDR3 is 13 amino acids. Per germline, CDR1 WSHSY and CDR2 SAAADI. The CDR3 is CASSESTNYGYTF. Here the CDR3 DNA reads TGCGCCAGCAGTGAGTCGACTAACTATGGCTACACCTTC.

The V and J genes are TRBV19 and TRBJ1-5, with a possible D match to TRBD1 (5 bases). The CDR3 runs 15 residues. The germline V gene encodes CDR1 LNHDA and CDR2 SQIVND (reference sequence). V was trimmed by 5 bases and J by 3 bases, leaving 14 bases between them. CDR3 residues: CASSVAEQVNQPQHF. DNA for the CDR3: TGTGCCAGTAGTGTGGCTGAACAGGTCAATCAGCCCCAGCATTTT.

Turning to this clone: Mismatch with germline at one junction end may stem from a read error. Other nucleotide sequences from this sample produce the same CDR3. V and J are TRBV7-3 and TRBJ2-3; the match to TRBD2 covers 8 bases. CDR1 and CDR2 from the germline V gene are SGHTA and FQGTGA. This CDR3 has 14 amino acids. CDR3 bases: TGCGCCAGCAGCATTAGCGGGACCACAGATACGCAGTATTTT. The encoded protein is CASSISGTTDTQYF. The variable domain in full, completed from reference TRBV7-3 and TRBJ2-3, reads GAGVSQTPSNKVTEKGKYVELRCDPISGHTALYWYRQSLGQGPEFLIYFQGTGAADDSGLPNDRFFAVRPEGSVSTLKIQRTERGDSAVYLCASSISGTTDTQYFGPGTRLTVL.

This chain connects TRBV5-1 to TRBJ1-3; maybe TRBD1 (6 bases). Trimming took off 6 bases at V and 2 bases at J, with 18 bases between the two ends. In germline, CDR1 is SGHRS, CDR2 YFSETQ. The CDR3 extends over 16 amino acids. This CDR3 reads CASTLGAQAAGNTIYF. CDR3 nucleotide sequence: TGCGCCAGCACCCTGGGGGCCCAGGCCGCTGGAAACACCATATATTTT.

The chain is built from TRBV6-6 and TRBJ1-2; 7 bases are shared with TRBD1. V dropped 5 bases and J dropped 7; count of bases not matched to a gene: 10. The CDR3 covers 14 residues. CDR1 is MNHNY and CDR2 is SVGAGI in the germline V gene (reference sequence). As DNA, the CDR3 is TGTGCCAGCAGTGGCGACAGGGAAACTCGTGGCTACACCTTC. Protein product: CASSGDRETRGYTF.

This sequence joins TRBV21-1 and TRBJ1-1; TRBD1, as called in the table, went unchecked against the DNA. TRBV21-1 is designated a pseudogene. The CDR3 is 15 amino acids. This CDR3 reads CASSKVRTGLAEAFF. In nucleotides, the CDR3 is TGTGCCAGCAGCAAAGTCAGGACAGGCCTTGCCGAAGCTTTCTTT.

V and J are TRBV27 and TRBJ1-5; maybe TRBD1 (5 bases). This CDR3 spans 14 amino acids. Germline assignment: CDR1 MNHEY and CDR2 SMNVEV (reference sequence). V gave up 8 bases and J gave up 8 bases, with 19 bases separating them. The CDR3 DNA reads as TGTGCCAGCGGGCTTTCGGGGACTCGGGAGCCCCAGCATTTT. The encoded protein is CASGLSGTREPQHF.

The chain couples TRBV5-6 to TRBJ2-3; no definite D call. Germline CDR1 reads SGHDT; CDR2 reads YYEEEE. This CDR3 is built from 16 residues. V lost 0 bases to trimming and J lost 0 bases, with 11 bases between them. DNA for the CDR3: TGTGCCAGCAGCTTGGAGCCCGGAGTTAGCACAGATACGCAGTATTTT. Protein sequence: CASSLEPGVSTDTQYF.

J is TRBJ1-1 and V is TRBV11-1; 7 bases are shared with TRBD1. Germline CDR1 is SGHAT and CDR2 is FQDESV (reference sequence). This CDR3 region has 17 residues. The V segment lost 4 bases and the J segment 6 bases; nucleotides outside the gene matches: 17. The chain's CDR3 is CASSSYPTDRAVAEAFF. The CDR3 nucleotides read TGTGCCAGCAGCTCTTACCCCACCGACAGGGCAGTCGCTGAAGCTTTCTTT. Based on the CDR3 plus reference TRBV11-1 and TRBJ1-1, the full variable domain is EAEVAQSPRYKITEKSQAVAFWCDPISGHATLYWYRQILGQGPELLVQFQDESVVDDSQLPKDRFSAERLKGVDSTLKIQPAELGDSAMYLCASSSYPTDRAVAEAFFGQGTRLTVV.

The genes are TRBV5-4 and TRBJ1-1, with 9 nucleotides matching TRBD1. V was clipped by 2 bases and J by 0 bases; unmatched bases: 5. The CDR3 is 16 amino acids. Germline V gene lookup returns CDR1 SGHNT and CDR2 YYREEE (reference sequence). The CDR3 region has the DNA TGTGCCAGCAGCTTCGGGACAGGGTCTTTGAACACTGAAGCTTTCTTT. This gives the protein CASSFGTGSLNTEAFF.

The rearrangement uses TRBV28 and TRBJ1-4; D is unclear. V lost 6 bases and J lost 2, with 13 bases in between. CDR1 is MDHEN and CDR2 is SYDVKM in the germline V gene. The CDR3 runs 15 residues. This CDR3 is CASSLYRLTNEKLFF. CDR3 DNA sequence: TGTGCCAGCAGCCTGTACAGATTGACTAATGAAAAACTGTTTTTT.

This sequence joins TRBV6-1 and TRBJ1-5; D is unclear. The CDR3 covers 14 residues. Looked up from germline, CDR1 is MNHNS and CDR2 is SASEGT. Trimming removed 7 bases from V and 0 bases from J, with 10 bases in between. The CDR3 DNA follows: TGTGCCAGCACGTTCTCGTATAGCAATCAGCCCCAGCATTTT. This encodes CASTFSYSNQPQHF.

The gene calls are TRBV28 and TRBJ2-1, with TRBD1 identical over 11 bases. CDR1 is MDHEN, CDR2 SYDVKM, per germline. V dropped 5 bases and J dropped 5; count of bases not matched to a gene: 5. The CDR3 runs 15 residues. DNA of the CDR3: TGTGCCAGCAGTCCCCGGACAGGGGGCCACAATGAGCAGTTCTTC. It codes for CASSPRTGGHNEQFF.

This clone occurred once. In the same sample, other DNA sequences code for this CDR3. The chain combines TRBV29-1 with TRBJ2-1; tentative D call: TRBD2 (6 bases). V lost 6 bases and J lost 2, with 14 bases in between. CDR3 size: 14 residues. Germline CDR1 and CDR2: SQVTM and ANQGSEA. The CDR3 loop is CSVRRDGTYNEQFF. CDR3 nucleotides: TGCAGCGTAAGGAGGGACGGCACCTACAATGAGCAGTTCTTC.